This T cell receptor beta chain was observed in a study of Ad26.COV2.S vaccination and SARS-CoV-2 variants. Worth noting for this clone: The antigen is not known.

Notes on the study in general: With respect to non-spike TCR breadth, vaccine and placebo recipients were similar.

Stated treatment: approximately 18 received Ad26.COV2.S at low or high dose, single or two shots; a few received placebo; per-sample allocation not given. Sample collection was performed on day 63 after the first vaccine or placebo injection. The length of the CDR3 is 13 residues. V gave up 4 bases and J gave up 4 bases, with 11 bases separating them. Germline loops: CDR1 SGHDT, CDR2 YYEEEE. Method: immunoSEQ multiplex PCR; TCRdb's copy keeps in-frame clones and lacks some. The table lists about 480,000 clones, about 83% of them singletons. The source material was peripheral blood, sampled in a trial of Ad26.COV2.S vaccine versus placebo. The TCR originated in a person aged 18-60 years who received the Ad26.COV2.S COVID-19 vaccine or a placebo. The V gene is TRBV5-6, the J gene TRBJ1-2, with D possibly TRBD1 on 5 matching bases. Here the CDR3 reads CASSPGRFYGYTF. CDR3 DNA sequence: TGTGCCAGCAGCCCGGGACGGTTCTATGGCTACACCTTC.